A single sample gave rise to the 13 T cell receptor beta chains below, sequenced in a study of blood T cell repertoires in COVID-19. The assay was immunoSEQ multiplex PCR, and TCRdb's table has in-frame clones only and misses some. The data show 130,000 or so clones, about four fifths seen once. Source material: peripheral blood. The source is a man aged 55 to 70 with active or convalescent COVID-19.

This rearrangement joins TRBV7-8 to TRBJ2-2; 9 bases are a match to TRBD1. V lost 2 bases and J lost 5; bases outside the gene matches: 3. Germline V gives CDR1 SGHVS, CDR2 FQNEAQ. The CDR3 totals 15 residues. CDR3 bases: TGTGCCAGCAGCTTAACAGGGGGCTTGACCGGGGAGCTGTTTTTT. It specifies CASSLTGGLTGELFF.

This chain uses TRBV12-3 or TRBV12-4 with TRBJ2-1; 13 bases agree with TRBD2. Trimming at V came to 8 bases and at J to 12 bases, leaving 7 bases not matched to a gene. This CDR3 contains 13 residues. CDR3 coding DNA: TGTGCCAGCGCCAGGACTAGCGGGAGCGGGCAGTTCTTC. Translating it yields CASARTSGSGQFF.

The gene calls are TRBV5-5 and TRBJ2-2; 9 nucleotides line up with TRBD1. CDR1 and CDR2 (germline): SGHKS, YYEKEE (reference sequence). Trimming cost V 4 bases and J 6 bases; bases outside gene matches: 10. This CDR3 is 16 amino acids long. CDR3 sequence: CASSRRGQGYPGELFF. The CDR3 bases are TGTGCCAGCAGCCGGCGGGGACAGGGTTATCCCGGGGAGCTGTTTTTT.

This clone was found once. The V gene is TRBV19, the J gene TRBJ2-2; D uncertain. The CDR3 consists of 15 residues. Per germline, CDR1 LNHDA and CDR2 SQIVND (reference sequence). V was clipped by 0 bases and J by 3 bases, with 8 bases between them. The CDR3 here is CASSIEASHTGELFF. The CDR3 nucleotides read TGTGCCAGTAGTATAGAAGCCTCACACACCGGGGAGCTGTTTTTT. Full variable domain (missing parts from reference TRBV19 and TRBJ2-2): DGGITQSPKYLFRKEGQNVTLSCEQNLNHDAMYWYRQDPGQGLRLIYYSQIVNDFQKGDIAEGYSVSREKKESFPLTVTSAQKNPTAFYLCASSIEASHTGELFFGEGSRLTVL.

The rearrangement uses TRBV2 and TRBJ1-4; 10 bases map to TRBD1. The CDR3 consists of 16 residues. Per germline, CDR1 SNHLY and CDR2 FYNNEI. J was trimmed by 8 bases and V by 7 bases; bases with no gene match: 13. The CDR3 DNA sequence: TGTGCCAGCACCCGGGACAGGGGTTTGAGTGGCGAAAAACTGTTTTTT. Protein sequence: CASTRDRGLSGEKLFF.

This clone was observed a handful of times. The CDR3 loop reads CASGVASGAYNEQFF. The CDR3 DNA sequence: TGTGCCAGCGGCGTGGCTAGCGGGGCTTACAATGAGCAGTTCTTC. The chain uses TRBV2 and TRBJ2-1; 9 nucleotides match TRBD2. The germline gives CDR1 SNHLY, CDR2 FYNNEI. The length of the CDR3 is 15 residues. The V segment lost 8 bases and the J segment 4 bases; nucleotides outside the gene matches: 9.

The chain uses TRBV12-3 or TRBV12-4 and TRBJ2-3, with D unclear. The germline V and J ends were trimmed by 3 bases and 7 bases, with 5 bases remaining between them. CDR3 size: 11 residues. The DNA for the CDR3 is TGTGCCAGCAGTTTCTTAAATACGCAGTATTTT. Residues: CASSFLNTQYF.

The rearrangement joins TRBV5-5 to TRBJ2-3; D is undetermined. The CDR3 is 15 residues long. V was clipped by 0 bases and J by 7 bases, with 15 bases between them. Germline V gene sequence: CDR1 SGHKS, CDR2 YYEKEE (reference sequence). The CDR3 protein is CASSLAPQTSNTQYF. The CDR3 bases are TGTGCCAGCAGCTTGGCCCCACAGACCAGTAATACGCAGTATTTT.

The J gene is TRBJ2-1, the V gene TRBV10-3, with D maybe TRBD2 (6 bases). Trimming pared 0 bases from V and 4 bases from J, leaving 10 bases between. Germline V lookup: CDR1 ENHRY, CDR2 SYGVKD. CDR3 size: 15 residues. CDR3 sequence reads: CAISESGEAYNEQFF. CDR3 DNA sequence: TGTGCCATCAGTGAGTCGGGGGAGGCGTACAATGAGCAGTTCTTC.

V gene TRBV7-8 combines with J gene TRBJ1-2; 8 nucleotides agree with TRBD1. Germline CDR1 and CDR2: SGHVS and FQNEAQ. The J segment lost 1 base and the V segment lost 5 bases, leaving 9 bases of the junction unmatched. The CDR3 consists of 16 residues. In DNA, the CDR3 is TGTGCCAGCAGCGTTACAGGGGGACAGCTTAACTATGGCTACACCTTC. Encoded protein: CASSVTGGQLNYGYTF.

This clone occurred a few times. This rearrangement joins TRBV4-3 to TRBJ1-4; D may be TRBD1 (6 bases). Trimming shortened V by 0 bases and J by 7 bases, and 12 bases separated the two germline ends. The CDR3 length is 15 residues. Germline assignment: CDR1 LGHNA and CDR2 YSLEER. DNA of the CDR3: TGCGCCAGCAGCCAAGACCCACAGGGAATTGAAAAACTGTTTTTT. This gives the protein CASSQDPQGIEKLFF.

The V gene is TRBV25-1, the J gene TRBJ1-5, with 7 bases matching TRBD1. There are 14 residues in the CDR3. The germline gives CDR1 MGHDK, CDR2 SYGVNS. With 5 bases clipped from V and 5 bases from J, the junction kept 6 bases outside the gene matches. The CDR3 DNA is TGTGCCAGCAGTCCCGCAGGGGGATATCAGCCCCAGCATTTT. This sequence encodes CASSPAGGYQPQHF.

The chain uses TRBV5-1 and TRBJ2-2; D possibly corresponds to TRBD1 (6 bases). V was pared by 4 bases and J by 5 bases, with 33 bases between. Germline V gene data show CDR1 as SGHRS and CDR2 as YFSETQ. The CDR3 loop spans 21 amino acids. The CDR3 nucleotides are TGCGCCAGCAGCCCTATACGGGCCGGTATCACAGGGATTGGTAGTACCGGGGAGCTGTTTTTT. Its translation is CASSPIRAGITGIGSTGELFF.